The clone carrying this T cell receptor beta chain has only a few counts. Its target is not known. Amplification of TCR beta CDR3 regions was performed using RNA transcripts as template. First-round RT-PCR targeting the TCR CDR3 was performed with the HTBI primer set. TCRdb fed the multiplex PCR reads into MiXCR, producing one record per CDR3 protein. The table includes approximately 740,000 distinct CDR3 sequences, 14% detected once. Germline lookup yields CDR1 MNHNS and CDR2 SASEGT. The CDR3 is made up of 16 amino acids. J gave up 4 bases and V 7 bases, and 9 bases lay outside the gene matches. The data derive from a study of T cells in Graves' hyperthyroidism and ophthalmopathy. Study-wide background: It was at initial diagnosis, before any treatment, that peripheral blood was collected. Overall study results and limits: Ophthalmopathy was distinguished from stable hyperthyroidism by 13 V-J signatures. Model output signaled ophthalmopathy a median around 6.9 months ahead of onset.

Sequencing input: blood. This chain uses TRBV6-1 with TRBJ2-2; 10 nucleotides align to TRBD2. The clonotype comes from a woman younger than 35 with Graves' hyperthyroidism. CDR3 region: CASNPLAGVGTGELFF. The CDR3 DNA follows: TGTGCCAGCAACCCTCTAGCGGGAGTGGGCACCGGGGAGCTGTTTTTT.